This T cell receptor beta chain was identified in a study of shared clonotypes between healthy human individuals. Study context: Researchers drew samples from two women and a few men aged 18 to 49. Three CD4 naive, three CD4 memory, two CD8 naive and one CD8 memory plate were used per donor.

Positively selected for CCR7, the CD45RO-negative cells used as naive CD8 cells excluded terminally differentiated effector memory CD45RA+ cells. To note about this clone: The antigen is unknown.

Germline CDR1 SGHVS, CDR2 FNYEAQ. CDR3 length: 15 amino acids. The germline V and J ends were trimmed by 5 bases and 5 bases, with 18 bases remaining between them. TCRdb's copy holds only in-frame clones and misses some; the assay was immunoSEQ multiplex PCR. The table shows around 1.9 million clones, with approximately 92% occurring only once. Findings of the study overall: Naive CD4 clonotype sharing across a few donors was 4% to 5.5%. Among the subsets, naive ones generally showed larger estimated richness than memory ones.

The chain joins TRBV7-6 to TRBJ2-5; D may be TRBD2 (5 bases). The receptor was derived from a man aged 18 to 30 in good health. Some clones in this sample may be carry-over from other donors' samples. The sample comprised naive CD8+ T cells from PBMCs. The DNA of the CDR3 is TGTGCCAGCAGCGCCCTAAGTGGGCGCGGGGAGACCCAGTACTTC. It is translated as CASSALSGRGETQYF.